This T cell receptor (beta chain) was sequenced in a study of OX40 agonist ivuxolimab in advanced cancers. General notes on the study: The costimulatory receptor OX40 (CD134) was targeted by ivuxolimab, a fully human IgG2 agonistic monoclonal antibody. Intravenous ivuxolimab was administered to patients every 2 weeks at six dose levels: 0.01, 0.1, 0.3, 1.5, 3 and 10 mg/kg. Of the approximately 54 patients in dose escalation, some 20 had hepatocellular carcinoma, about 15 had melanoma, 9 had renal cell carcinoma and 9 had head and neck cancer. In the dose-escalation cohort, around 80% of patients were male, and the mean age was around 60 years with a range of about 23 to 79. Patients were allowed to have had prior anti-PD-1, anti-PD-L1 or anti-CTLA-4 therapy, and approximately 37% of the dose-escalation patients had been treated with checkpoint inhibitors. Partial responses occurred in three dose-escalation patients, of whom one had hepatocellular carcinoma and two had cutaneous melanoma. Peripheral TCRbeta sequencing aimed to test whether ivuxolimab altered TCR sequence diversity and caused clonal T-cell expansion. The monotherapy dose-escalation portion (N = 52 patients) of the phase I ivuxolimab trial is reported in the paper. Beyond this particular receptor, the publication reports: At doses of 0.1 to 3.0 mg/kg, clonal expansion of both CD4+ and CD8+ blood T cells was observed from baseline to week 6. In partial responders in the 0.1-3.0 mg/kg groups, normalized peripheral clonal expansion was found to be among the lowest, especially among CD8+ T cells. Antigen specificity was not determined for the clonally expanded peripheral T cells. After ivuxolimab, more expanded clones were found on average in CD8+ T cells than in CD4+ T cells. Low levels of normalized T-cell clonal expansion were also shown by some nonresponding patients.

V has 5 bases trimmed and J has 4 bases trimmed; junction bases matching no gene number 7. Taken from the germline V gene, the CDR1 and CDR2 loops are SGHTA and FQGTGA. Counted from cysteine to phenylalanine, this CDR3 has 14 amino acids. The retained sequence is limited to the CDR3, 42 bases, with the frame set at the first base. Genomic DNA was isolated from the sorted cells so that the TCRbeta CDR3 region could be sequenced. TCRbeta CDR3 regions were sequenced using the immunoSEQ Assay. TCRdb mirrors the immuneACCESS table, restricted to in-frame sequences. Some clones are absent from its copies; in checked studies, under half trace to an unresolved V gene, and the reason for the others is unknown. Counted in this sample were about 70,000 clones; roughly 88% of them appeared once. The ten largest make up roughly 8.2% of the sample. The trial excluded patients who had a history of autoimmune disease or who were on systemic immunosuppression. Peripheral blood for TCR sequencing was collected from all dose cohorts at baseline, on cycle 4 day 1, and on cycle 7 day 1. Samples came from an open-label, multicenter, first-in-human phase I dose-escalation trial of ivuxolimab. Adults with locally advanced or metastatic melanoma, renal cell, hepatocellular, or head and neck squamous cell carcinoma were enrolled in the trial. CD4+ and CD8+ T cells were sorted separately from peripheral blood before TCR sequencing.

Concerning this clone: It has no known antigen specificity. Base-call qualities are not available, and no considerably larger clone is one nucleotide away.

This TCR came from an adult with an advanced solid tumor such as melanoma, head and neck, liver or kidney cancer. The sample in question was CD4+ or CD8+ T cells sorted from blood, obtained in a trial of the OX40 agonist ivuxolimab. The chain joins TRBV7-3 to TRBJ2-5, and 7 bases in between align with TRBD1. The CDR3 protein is CASSQTGSGETQYF. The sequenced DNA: TGTGCCAGCAGCCAGACAGGGTCCGGAGAGACCCAGTACTTC.